This T cell receptor (beta chain) was recovered during a study of blood T cell repertoires in COVID-19. Looking at the study overall: T cells, B-cell-depleted T cells, or PBMCs supplied cDNA or gDNA.

Recruited during active infection, patients (from Seattle) were subsequently followed longitudinally. In the authors' methods: The assay estimated nucleated cells by amplifying reference gene primers. Data came from immunoSEQ multiplex PCR; TCRdb stores just in-frame clones and leaves some out. V and J calls and clone size are those listed in that table; D and trimming were worked out from the DNA. The repertoire holds roughly 380,000 clones, with approximately 89% as singletons. The receptor's source is an older woman with COVID-19, enrolled during active disease. Sequenced: peripheral blood.

The CDR3 loop reads CASSERTGGRPNYGYTF. The CDR3 bases are TGTGCCAGCAGTGAAAGAACAGGGGGTAGGCCAAACTATGGCTACACCTTC. The chain recombines TRBV6-4 with TRBJ1-2; TRBD1 matches 8 bases. Germline-derived CDR1 and CDR2 are MRHNA and SNTAGT. J was trimmed by 2 bases and V by 3 bases; bases with no gene match: 11. The CDR3 consists of 17 residues.